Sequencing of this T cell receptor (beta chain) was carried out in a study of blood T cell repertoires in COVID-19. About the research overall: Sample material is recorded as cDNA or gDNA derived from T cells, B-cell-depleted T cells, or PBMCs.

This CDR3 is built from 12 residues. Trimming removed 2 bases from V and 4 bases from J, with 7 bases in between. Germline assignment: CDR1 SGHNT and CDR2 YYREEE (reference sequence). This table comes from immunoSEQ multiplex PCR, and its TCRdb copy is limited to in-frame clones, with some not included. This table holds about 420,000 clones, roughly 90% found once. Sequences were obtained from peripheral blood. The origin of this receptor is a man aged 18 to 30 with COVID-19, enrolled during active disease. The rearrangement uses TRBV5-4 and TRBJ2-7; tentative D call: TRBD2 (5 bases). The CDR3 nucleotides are TGTGCCAGCAGCTTACGCGGGTACGAGCAGTACTTC. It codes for CASSLRGYEQYF.